The 32 T cell receptor beta chains in this list originate from one sample, sequenced in a study of cytomegalovirus exposure and HLA in healthy donors. In the PCR, 60 Vbeta and 13 Jbeta primers were used. Sequencing used immunoSEQ multiplex PCR; TCRdb keeps in-frame clones, though not all of them. The sample includes 180,000 or so clones, roughly 82% of them seen just once. The sample comprised PBMCs. These receptor sequences come from a man aged 35-49 years in good health and CMV-seronegative.

The chain has TRBV7-9 and TRBJ2-5; a possible D gene is TRBD1 (6 bases). The V end was cut by 5 bases, the J end by 0 bases, with 13 bases between. Germline V gene lookup returns CDR1 SEHNR and CDR2 FQNEAQ (reference sequence). The CDR3 loop spans 15 amino acids. The CDR3 spells CASSKGQSYQETQYF. The DNA for the CDR3 is TGTGCCAGCAGCAAAGGACAGAGCTACCAAGAGACCCAGTACTTC.

This chain connects TRBV28 to TRBJ2-6, with 7 nucleotides matching TRBD2. J gave up 4 bases and V 5 bases, and 5 bases lay outside the gene matches. This CDR3 is built from 15 residues. Germline V gene data show CDR1 as MDHEN and CDR2 as SYDVKM. CDR3 DNA: TGTGCCAGCAGTCCCCGGGGGGAAGGGGCCAACGTCCTGACTTTC. Amino acid sequence: CASSPRGEGANVLTF.

In its sample, this clone was seen a few times. The chain is built from TRBV11-2 and TRBJ2-7; D might be TRBD1 (6 bases). Germline lookup yields CDR1 SGHAT and CDR2 FQNNGV. The V end was cut by 5 bases, the J end by 2 bases, with 28 bases between. This CDR3 has 19 residues. The CDR3 loop is CASSPISRSRGSLTYEQYF. CDR3 nucleotide sequence: TGTGCCAGCAGCCCCATTTCACGTTCCAGGGGTTCTCTAACCTACGAGCAGTACTTC.

Only a few counts were recorded for this clone. This chain connects TRBV5-1 to TRBJ2-7, with D perhaps TRBD1 (5 bases). Germline CDR1 SGHRS, CDR2 YFSETQ. CDR3 length: 14 amino acids. V gave up 1 base and J gave up 6 bases, with 14 bases separating them. In DNA form, the CDR3 reads TGCGCCAGCAGCTTGTCCGTAGGGGTGAGCGAGCAGTACTTC. It codes for CASSLSVGVSEQYF. Complete variable domain (other parts from reference TRBV5-1 and TRBJ2-7): KAGVTQTPRYLIKTRGQQVTLSCSPISGHRSVSWYQQTPGQGLQFLFEYFSETQRNKGNFPGRFSGRQFSNSRSEMNVSTLELGDSALYLCASSLSVGVSEQYFGPGTRLTVT.

This clone appeared a few times. V usage is TRBV19 and J usage is TRBJ1-1, with 11 positions matching TRBD1. Germline CDR1 and CDR2: LNHDA and SQIVND (reference sequence). CDR3 length: 15 residues. V lost 5 bases, J lost 6 bases, and 8 bases stayed unmatched. This CDR3 is CASSAGQGAPAEAFF. The CDR3 coding sequence is TGTGCCAGTAGTGCAGGACAGGGGGCGCCGGCTGAAGCTTTCTTT.

The chain uses TRBV19 and TRBJ1-1, with no clear D. Trimming stripped 1 base from V and 1 base from J, with 7 bases between. This CDR3 is 14 amino acids long. Germline V gene lookup returns CDR1 LNHDA and CDR2 SQIVND (reference sequence). The CDR3 sequence is CASSIAPSNTEAFF. CDR3 nucleotide sequence: TGTGCCAGTAGTATAGCCCCCTCGAACACTGAAGCTTTCTTT.

The V call is TRBV18, the J call TRBJ1-2, with D maybe TRBD1 (6 bases). V lost 2 bases, J lost 4 bases, and 8 bases lay in between. Germline assignment: CDR1 KGHSH and CDR2 LQKENI. CDR3 length: 13 residues. The CDR3 DNA follows: TGTGCCAGCTCACCAAGGACAGTCTATGGCTACACCTTC. Amino acids: CASSPRTVYGYTF.

The V and J genes are TRBV7-3 and TRBJ2-7, with a tentative D call TRBD1 (7 bases). The CDR3 is 13 residues long. V lost 5 bases and J 6 bases, leaving 14 bases between the germline ends. In germline, CDR1 is SGHTA, CDR2 FQGTGA. The CDR3 region has the DNA TGTGCCAGCAGCCCAGGGGGGATAGGCGAGCAGTACTTC. Its protein product is CASSPGGIGEQYF.

V gene TRBV4-3 combines with J gene TRBJ2-7; 8 nucleotides align to TRBD1. V lost 0 bases to trimming and J lost 2 bases; unmatched junction nucleotides: 3. The CDR3 length is 15 residues. The germline gives CDR1 LGHNA, CDR2 YSLEER. CDR3 region: CASSQEWTGTYEQYF. The CDR3 DNA sequence: TGCGCCAGCAGCCAAGAATGGACAGGGACCTACGAGCAGTACTTC.

The chain joins TRBV5-1 to TRBJ2-1, with TRBD2 identical over 7 bases. The junction had 6 bases not matched to a gene; V was cut back by 0 bases and J by 9 bases. From germline, CDR1 is SGHRS and CDR2 YFSETQ. This CDR3 is built from 14 residues. The CDR3 DNA reads TGCGCCAGCAGCTTGGTAGGGGAGGGCACTGAGCAGTTCTTC. It specifies CASSLVGEGTEQFF.

This chain connects TRBV28 to TRBJ2-7; D remains unclear. The CDR3 spans 14 residues. The germline V and J ends were trimmed by 6 bases and 0 bases, with 12 bases remaining between them. CDR1 and CDR2 (germline): MDHEN, SYDVKM. The CDR3 protein is CASRPAGSSYEQYF. The CDR3 DNA follows: TGTGCCAGCAGACCCGCAGGAAGCTCCTACGAGCAGTACTTC.

The DNA of the CDR3 is TGTGCCAGCAGCCCCAGCGGGGGGCCCTACGAGCAGTACTTC. This gives the protein CASSPSGGPYEQYF. This chain uses TRBV7-3 with TRBJ2-7, with 9 bases lining up with TRBD2. Germline assignment: CDR1 SGHTA and CDR2 FQGTGA. V dropped 5 bases and J dropped 2; count of bases not matched to a gene: 4. This CDR3 comprises 14 residues.

This clone was picked up a small number of times. J is TRBJ1-5 and V is TRBV4-1; 8 nucleotides match TRBD1. Trimming at V came to 4 bases and at J to 7 bases, leaving 9 bases not matched to a gene. From germline, CDR1 is MGHRA and CDR2 YSYEKL. This CDR3 has 15 amino acids. The CDR3 sequence: CASSPRQGPGQPQHF. Here the CDR3 DNA reads TGCGCCAGCAGCCCCAGACAGGGGCCGGGGCAGCCCCAGCATTTT.

This chain links TRBV5-4 with TRBJ1-3; tentatively, D is TRBD1 (5 bases). CDR3 length: 14 residues. V lost 4 bases to trimming and J lost 2 bases, with 10 bases between them. Germline V gene data show CDR1 as SGHNT and CDR2 as YYREEE (reference sequence). The CDR3 DNA follows: TGTGCCAGCAGCCCGGGGGGGACTGGAAACACCATATATTTT. The encoded protein is CASSPGGTGNTIYF.

This sequence joins TRBV2 and TRBJ2-6; 7 bases line up with TRBD1. The CDR3 extends over 14 amino acids. J lost 4 bases, V lost 10 bases, and 7 bases had no gene match. Germline CDR1 reads SNHLY; CDR2 reads FYNNEI. CDR3 protein: CANQQGSGANVLTF. As DNA, the CDR3 is TGTGCCAACCAACAGGGGAGCGGGGCCAACGTCCTGACTTTC.

J is TRBJ2-7 and V is TRBV6-1; 12 bases fit TRBD1. The CDR3 has 14 residues. The germline V gene has CDR1 MNHNS and CDR2 SASEGT. The J segment lost 4 bases and the V segment lost 7 bases, leaving 5 bases of the junction unmatched. The CDR3 here is CASTRDRGRYEQYF. CDR3 in DNA: TGTGCCAGCACCCGGGACAGGGGGCGGTACGAGCAGTACTTC.

V is TRBV10-3 and J is TRBJ2-3, with 13 nucleotides matching TRBD2. Germline V gives CDR1 ENHRY, CDR2 SYGVKD. Losses at the gene ends were 10 bases for V and 4 bases for J; bases not matched to a gene: 11. The CDR3 totals 16 residues. The CDR3 DNA sequence: TGTGCCAGCAGACTAGCGGGAGGCGTTTCGGCAGATACGCAGTATTTT. This gives the protein CASRLAGGVSADTQYF.

The V and J genes are TRBV6-6 and TRBJ2-7, with 8 bases that match TRBD2. This CDR3 region has 15 residues. In germline, CDR1 is MNHNY, CDR2 SVGAGI (reference sequence). The V segment lost 4 bases and the J segment 4 bases; nucleotides outside the gene matches: 9. This CDR3 is CASSSQAGGPYEQYF. The CDR3 coding sequence is TGTGCCAGCAGTTCCCAGGCGGGAGGCCCTTACGAGCAGTACTTC.

V is TRBV7-2 and J is TRBJ1-5; perhaps TRBD1 as D (6 bases). Germline values: CDR1 SGHTA, CDR2 FQGNSA. The CDR3 consists of 15 residues. V lost 4 bases, J lost 7 bases, and 17 bases lay in between. The CDR3 DNA reads as TGTGCCAGCAGCTCCGGAAACAGGGTCGGACAGCCCCAGCATTTT. Translated: CASSSGNRVGQPQHF.

The chain has TRBV5-5 and TRBJ1-5; TRBD1 agrees at 7 bases. CDR3 length equals 16 residues. V dropped 4 bases and J dropped 1; count of bases not matched to a gene: 8. Per the germline V gene, CDR1 is SGHKS and CDR2 is YYEKEE (reference sequence). In DNA, the CDR3 is TGTGCCAGCAGCGGTACAGGGGCCCTAAGCAATCAGCCCCAGCATTTT. It encodes CASSGTGALSNQPQHF. Looking up the rest from reference TRBV5-5 and TRBJ1-5 gives the full variable domain: DAGVTQSPTHLIKTRGQQVTLRCSPISGHKSVSWYQQVLGQGPQFIFQYYEKEERGRGNFPDRFSARQFPNYSSELNVNALLLGDSALYLCASSGTGALSNQPQHFGDGTRLSIL.

The rearrangement joins TRBV7-9 to TRBJ2-7, with D perhaps TRBD2 (5 bases). Germline CDR1 reads SEHNR; CDR2 reads FQNEAQ (reference sequence). V shed 5 bases and J shed 3 bases, with 11 bases lying between them. CDR3 length: 13 amino acids. CDR3 protein: CASSNTRVYEQYF. The DNA of the CDR3 is TGTGCCAGCAGCAACACGAGGGTCTACGAGCAGTACTTC.

The chain combines TRBV29-1 with TRBJ2-2; tentatively, D is TRBD2 (5 bases). Germline V CDR1 and CDR2: SQVTM, ANQGSEA. This CDR3 region has 14 residues. V shed 5 bases and J shed 0 bases, with 10 bases lying between them. CDR3 nucleotides: TGCAGCGTTCGGACTTTAACGAACACCGGGGAGCTGTTTTTT. This encodes CSVRTLTNTGELFF.

A remark on this clone: This sample includes further DNA sequences coding for the same CDR3. This chain's CDR3 is CASSPRQGGHSGNTIYF. The DNA for the CDR3 is TGTGCCAGCAGCCCCCGACAGGGGGGCCACTCTGGAAACACCATATATTTT. The chain employs TRBV7-2 and TRBJ1-3; 9 bases map to TRBD1. The CDR3 contains 17 residues. Looked up from germline, CDR1 is SGHTA and CDR2 is FQGNSA. V was pared by 5 bases and J by 0 bases, with 8 bases of the junction left unmatched. Variable domain in full (rest from reference TRBV7-2 and TRBJ1-3): GAGVSQSPSNKVTEKGKDVELRCDPISGHTALYWYRQSLGQGLEFLIYFQGNSAPDKSGLPSDRFSAERTGGSVSTLTIQRTQQEDSAVYLCASSPRQGGHSGNTIYFGEGSWLTVV.

The V gene is TRBV2, the J gene TRBJ2-2; maybe TRBD1 (5 bases). The germline CDR1 and CDR2 sequences are SNHLY and FYNNEI. Trimming took 3 bases from V and 6 from J, leaving 8 bases between them. This CDR3 is built from 13 residues. CDR3 residues: CASSEQGPGELFF. The CDR3 coding sequence is TGTGCCAGCAGTGAGCAGGGCCCCGGGGAGCTGTTTTTT.

The table lists this clone with a few counts. The chain has TRBV15 and TRBJ2-7; weak D call: TRBD2 (7 bases). V gave up 0 bases and J gave up 0 bases, with 12 bases separating them. Germline V CDR1 and CDR2: LNHNV, YYDKDF (reference sequence). The CDR3 extends over 16 amino acids. The CDR3 here is CATSREGRGASYEQYF. CDR3 sequence (DNA): TGTGCCACCAGCAGAGAAGGTCGGGGGGCCTCCTACGAGCAGTACTTC.

J is TRBJ2-1 and V is TRBV7-3, with TRBD2 matching over 11 bases. Germline V gene data show CDR1 as SGHTA and CDR2 as FQGTGA. This CDR3 is 15 amino acids long. V trimming: 7 bases; J trimming: 3 bases; junction bases outside the gene matches: 5. CDR3 protein: CASTFSGGGYNEQFF. In nucleotides, the CDR3 is TGTGCCAGCACCTTTAGCGGGGGGGGCTACAATGAGCAGTTCTTC.

The sample holds one count of this clone. V usage is TRBV28 and J usage is TRBJ2-7; 10 positions match TRBD1. The CDR3 has 14 amino acids. J was trimmed by 4 bases and V by 5 bases; bases with no gene match: 5. Germline V gene data show CDR1 as MDHEN and CDR2 as SYDVKM. In DNA, the CDR3 is TGTGCCAGCAGTCAGACAGGGGGCAGGTACGAGCAGTACTTC. It codes for CASSQTGGRYEQYF.

The chain recombines TRBV11-2 with TRBJ2-5; TRBD1 agrees at 8 bases. CDR3 length equals 13 residues. V shed 5 bases, J shed 6 bases, and the junction held 5 bases outside the gene matches. The germline gives CDR1 SGHAT, CDR2 FQNNGV. The CDR3 is CASSVDRGKTQYF. CDR3 in DNA: TGTGCCAGCAGCGTTGACAGGGGAAAGACCCAGTACTTC.

The gene calls are TRBV6-1 and TRBJ2-7; D might be TRBD1 (5 bases). Between the trimmed V and J ends, which lost 2 bases and 3 bases, there was a span of 17 bases. CDR1 and CDR2 (germline): MNHNS, SASEGT. CDR3 length: 16 amino acids. The CDR3 DNA reads as TGTGCCAGCAGTGAACCTTCCGCAGGGTATTTCTACGAGCAGTACTTC. Its translation is CASSEPSAGYFYEQYF.

The chain couples TRBV6-5 to TRBJ1-1; D perhaps matches TRBD1 (5 bases). Germline assignment: CDR1 MNHEY and CDR2 SVGAGI. The CDR3 spans 12 residues. V lost 7 bases to trimming and J lost 5 bases, with 11 bases between them. The chain's CDR3 is CASTAQGTEAFF. The CDR3 DNA follows: TGTGCCAGCACAGCGCAGGGTACTGAAGCTTTCTTT.

This chain links TRBV27 with TRBJ1-2; no clear D. The CDR3 contains 17 residues. V lost 5 bases and J 4 bases, leaving 23 bases between the germline ends. Germline V gene sequence: CDR1 MNHEY, CDR2 SMNVEV (reference sequence). CDR3 amino acids: CASSRLPTRGGGYGYTF. CDR3 sequence (DNA): TGTGCCAGCAGTCGATTACCAACCCGGGGAGGCGGCTATGGCTACACCTTC.

V gene TRBV5-4 combines with J gene TRBJ2-6; tentative D call: TRBD1 (5 bases). Germline loops: CDR1 SGHNT, CDR2 YYREEE (reference sequence). The CDR3 contains 15 residues. The V end lost 3 bases, the J end lost 5 bases, and 12 bases lay between the germline ends. This CDR3 reads CASSSQGSRANVLTF. CDR3 nucleotide sequence: TGTGCCAGCAGCTCGCAGGGTTCTAGGGCCAACGTCCTGACTTTC. Looking up the rest from reference TRBV5-4 and TRBJ2-6 gives the full variable domain: ETGVTQSPTHLIKTRGQQVTLRCSSQSGHNTVSWYQQALGQGPQFIFQYYREEENGRGNFPPRFSGLQFPNYSSELNVNALELDDSALYLCASSSQGSRANVLTFGAGSRLTVL.